Each of the 26 T cell receptor beta chains below was sequenced from the same sample in a study of post-analysis software for immune sequencing data (dated by TCRdb to the mid-2010s). Results and caveats for the whole study, not just this receptor: Patients showed significantly higher frequencies than controls for several TRBV segments, among them TRBV5-6, TRBV5-1 and TRBV20-1.

To prepare the library, PCR was applied. Sequencer: Illumina HiSeq 2500. Unique molecular identifiers were incorporated into TCR beta cDNA libraries to reduce PCR and sequencing biases. TCRdb reprocessing: public reads trimmed at Q25 with fastp, clones called with MiXCR, in-frame beta chains kept. A single entry per CDR3 protein holds the most common genes and DNA from its merged rows. The sample table records fewer than 600,000 distinct CDR3 sequences; around 40% of these occur just once. 12% of the sample comes from the top ten. Antigens for these TCRs are unknown. Sample: blood. The receptors were sampled from a girl under 18 with multiple sclerosis.

This sequence joins TRBV5-6 and TRBJ2-3, with TRBD2 matching 8 bases. The CDR3 consists of 15 residues. Trimming removed 7 bases from V and 2 bases from J; junction bases left unmatched: 9. Looked up from germline, CDR1 is SGHDT and CDR2 is YYEEEE. CDR3 in DNA: TGTGCCAGCGGATCAACTAGCGGCTTCACAGATACGCAGTATTTT. Protein product: CASGSTSGFTDTQYF.

The rearrangement uses TRBV6-1 and TRBJ1-1, with D unclear. Per the germline V gene, CDR1 is MNHNS and CDR2 is SASEGT. The V and J ends lost 6 bases and 1 base respectively, with 15 bases between them. The CDR3 is made up of 15 amino acids. As DNA, the CDR3 is TGTGCCAGCAGGTTACCTTTGGGGTGGAACACTGAAGCTTTCTTT. Translation: CASRLPLGWNTEAFF.

This clonotype was counted only a few times. The CDR3 loop reads CASSPPSGPGDEQYF. In nucleotides, the CDR3 is TGTGCCAGCTCACCACCGTCAGGGCCGGGGGACGAGCAGTACTTC. The chain has TRBV18 and TRBJ2-7; D is possibly TRBD2 (6 bases). Looked up from germline, CDR1 is KGHSH and CDR2 is LQKENI. This CDR3 is built from 15 residues. Trimming shortened V by 0 bases and J by 5 bases, and 14 bases separated the two germline ends.

This clonotype has only a few counts. V usage is TRBV4-1 and J usage is TRBJ2-7; 10 bases match TRBD1. In germline, CDR1 is MGHRA, CDR2 YSYEKL. Trimming removed 4 bases from V and 4 bases from J; junction bases left unmatched: 10. There are 16 residues in the CDR3. CDR3 nucleotide sequence: TGCGCCAGCAGCCGCGATCCGGGACAGGGGAGGTACGAGCAGTACTTC. Translating gives CASSRDPGQGRYEQYF.

The chain joins TRBV12-3 or TRBV12-4 to TRBJ1-2, with D possibly matching TRBD1 (6 bases). CDR3 length equals 15 residues. Trimming removed 7 bases from V and 4 bases from J, with 19 bases in between. The CDR3: CASILKVGGPYGYTF. CDR3 in DNA: TGTGCCAGCATCCTAAAGGTGGGGGGCCCCTATGGCTACACCTTC.

This clonotype was observed a single time. The CDR3 loop is CASSQDWSARKMDGYTF. DNA for the CDR3: TGTGCCAGCAGCCAAGATTGGTCGGCCAGGAAAATGGATGGCTACACCTTC. V is TRBV4-2 and J is TRBJ1-2; no clear D gene. The CDR3 extends over 17 amino acids. Germline CDR1 and CDR2: LGHNA and YNFKEQ. V was trimmed by 0 bases and J by 6 bases, leaving 20 bases between them.

This clonotype appeared once. One end of the junction is discordant with germline, which a read error may explain. The chain recombines TRBV5-1 with TRBJ2-1; TRBD2 aligns across 8 bases. CDR1 SGHRS and CDR2 YFSETQ come from the germline V gene. This CDR3 comprises 14 residues. The CDR3 nucleotides are TGCGCCAGCAGCTCCGGGACTAGTCCCAATGAGCGGTTCTTC. Its protein is CASSSGTSPNERFF.

In this sample, this clonotype turned up a few times. The CDR3 spells CASSVAGGQGAQYF. The CDR3 DNA follows: TGTGCCAGCAGCGTAGCTGGGGGCCAGGGAGCCCAGTACTTC. V usage is TRBV9 and J usage is TRBJ2-7; a weak D match, TRBD1 (6 bases). Per the germline V gene, CDR1 is SGDLS and CDR2 is YYNGEE. Trimming took 0 bases from V and 10 from J, leaving 17 bases between them. This CDR3 comprises 14 residues.

In its sample, this clonotype was seen a few times. V usage is TRBV20-1 and J usage is TRBJ2-5; 7 bases are a match to TRBD1. V shed 0 bases, J shed 5 bases, and the junction held 3 bases outside the gene matches. The length of the CDR3 is 13 residues. The germline gives CDR1 DFQATT, CDR2 SNEGSKA (reference sequence). CDR3 sequence reads: CSAREGGLETQYF. The DNA of the CDR3 is TGCAGTGCTAGAGAAGGGGGCTTGGAGACCCAGTACTTC.

This sequence joins TRBV20-1 and TRBJ2-1, with D maybe TRBD1 (5 bases). The V and J ends lost 5 bases and 0 bases respectively, with 11 bases between them. CDR1 is DFQATT and CDR2 is SNEGSKA in the germline V gene (reference sequence). The CDR3 contains 14 residues. For the CDR3, the DNA is TGCAGTGCTTCAAGAAGGGGCTCCTACAATGAGCAGTTCTTC. Translation: CSASRRGSYNEQFF.

This clonotype was detected many times. This chain uses TRBV5-1 with TRBJ2-7; 14 bases match TRBD2. The CDR3 contains 15 residues. The V segment lost 4 bases and the J segment 3 bases; nucleotides outside the gene matches: 3. Germline CDR1 reads SGHRS; CDR2 reads YFSETQ. In nucleotides, the CDR3 is TGCGCCAGCAGCCAAGGACTAGCGGGAGGCTACGAGCAGTACTTC. The encoded protein is CASSQGLAGGYEQYF.

This chain joins TRBV7-9 and TRBJ2-1, with D hard to call. Germline lookup yields CDR1 SEHNR and CDR2 FQNEAQ (reference sequence). CDR3 length equals 17 residues. Between the trimmed V and J ends, which lost 5 bases and 3 bases, there was a span of 20 bases. The chain's CDR3 is CASSPPIRVSIYNEQFF. In DNA form, the CDR3 reads TGTGCCAGCAGCCCCCCAATCCGGGTCTCGATCTACAATGAGCAGTTCTTC.

The rearrangement joins TRBV5-1 to TRBJ2-7; 8 nucleotides match TRBD2. The CDR3 extends over 14 amino acids. Germline V gene lookup returns CDR1 SGHRS and CDR2 YFSETQ. Unmatched junction bases numbered 4, after V lost 2 bases and J lost 3 bases. The CDR3 DNA reads as TGCGCCAGCAGCTTCAGCGGGAGTGGCTACGAGCAGTACTTC. Translated, it gives CASSFSGSGYEQYF.

The CDR3 nucleotides read TGTGCCAGCTCCACGGGACAGCGCACAGATACGCAGTATTTT. Translated, it gives CASSTGQRTDTQYF. The rearrangement links TRBV12-3 or TRBV12-4 to TRBJ2-3; 7 bases match TRBD1. V was pared by 8 bases and J by 1 base, with 6 bases of the junction left unmatched. This CDR3 is built from 14 residues.

CDR3 bases: TGTGCCAGCAGCTCCCCTGGTCCGCCCTACAATGAGCAGTTCTTC. Protein: CASSSPGPPYNEQFF. This sequence joins TRBV9 and TRBJ2-1; D unclear. The CDR3 length is 15 residues. Germline V gene sequence: CDR1 SGDLS, CDR2 YYNGEE. Trimming took 4 bases from V and 2 from J, leaving 13 bases between them.

This clonotype was seen a few times. This rearrangement joins TRBV12-3 or TRBV12-4 to TRBJ1-2; D call uncertain. The CDR3 is made up of 13 amino acids. V dropped 3 bases and J dropped 4 bases, with 9 bases sitting between them. The CDR3, as DNA: TGTGCCAGCAGTTTCACCTGGCGCTATGGCTACACCTTC. It encodes CASSFTWRYGYTF.

This clonotype occurred a few times. The gene calls are TRBV12-3 or TRBV12-4 and TRBJ2-1, with 11 bases identical to TRBD2. The CDR3 sequence is 15 residues long. V gave up 2 bases and J gave up 9 bases; unmatched junction bases: 6. CDR3 in DNA: TGTGCCAGCAGTTTACTAGCGGGAGGTCGCGGTGAGCAGTTCTTC. Amino acids: CASSLLAGGRGEQFF.

The chain's CDR3 is CSVRGTGTKNEQFF. In DNA, the CDR3 is TGCAGCGTACGAGGGACAGGGACGAAAAATGAGCAGTTCTTC. This chain links TRBV29-1 with TRBJ2-1, with 9 positions matching TRBD1. Germline assignment: CDR1 SQVTM and CDR2 ANQGSEA. The length of the CDR3 is 14 residues. Germline trimming cut 6 bases from V and 7 bases from J; bases unmatched to any gene: 10.

The V gene is TRBV4-3, the J gene TRBJ1-5; possible D gene TRBD1, 6 bases. From germline, CDR1 is LGHNA and CDR2 YSLEER. The V gene lost 0 bases and the J gene lost 7 bases, with 13 bases spanning the gap. The CDR3 length is 15 residues. As DNA, the CDR3 is TGCGCCAGCAGCCAAGAACCCGCGGGGGGCCAGCCCCAGCATTTT. It specifies CASSQEPAGGQPQHF.

V and J are TRBV11-2 and TRBJ2-5, with TRBD2 identical over 7 bases. CDR1 is SGHAT, CDR2 FQNNGV, per germline. V shed 0 bases, J shed 5 bases, and the junction held 12 bases outside the gene matches. The CDR3 is 17 residues long. The CDR3 protein is CASSLEIAGALWETQYF. CDR3 bases: TGTGCCAGCAGCTTAGAAATTGCGGGAGCTCTCTGGGAGACCCAGTACTTC.

The chain carries TRBV11-2 and TRBJ2-7, with D possibly being TRBD1 (7 bases). From germline, CDR1 is SGHAT and CDR2 FQNNGV. CDR3 size: 18 residues. Trimming removed 5 bases from V and 2 bases from J, with 25 bases in between. The CDR3 coding sequence is TGTGCCAGCAGCCAAATAGGGAGGACAGGCGCCCTGACCTACGAGCAGTACTTC. It is translated as CASSQIGRTGALTYEQYF.

The chain uses TRBV20-1 and TRBJ2-1; no clear D. V lost 0 bases and J lost 3, with 15 bases in between. The CDR3 runs 16 residues. Per the germline V gene, CDR1 is DFQATT and CDR2 is SNEGSKA (reference sequence). This CDR3 reads CSARERARPIYNEQFF. CDR3 in DNA: TGCAGTGCTAGAGAAAGGGCCCGACCTATCTACAATGAGCAGTTCTTC.

This clonotype has more than one count but fewer than ten. In DNA, the CDR3 is TGTGCCAGCAGTGAGGGGCCGGGACTAGCATCGGAGACCCAGTACTTC. Its protein product is CASSEGPGLASETQYF. J is TRBJ2-5 and V is TRBV6-1; the match to TRBD2 covers 9 bases. Germline V gene data show CDR1 as MNHNS and CDR2 as SASEGT. CDR3 size: 16 residues. V was clipped by 3 bases and J by 5 bases; unmatched bases: 10.

The CDR3 sequence: CSARDGLAEETQYF. Written as DNA, the CDR3 is TGCAGTGCTAGAGATGGACTAGCGGAAGAGACCCAGTACTTC. J is TRBJ2-5 and V is TRBV20-1; the match to TRBD2 covers 10 bases. Germline V CDR1 and CDR2: DFQATT, SNEGSKA (reference sequence). The CDR3 sequence is 14 residues long. Trimming removed 0 bases from V and 3 bases from J; junction bases left unmatched: 1.

The chain is built from TRBV20-1 and TRBJ2-5, with 9 bases that match TRBD2. The CDR3 has 14 residues. V shed 1 base and J 4 bases; nucleotides not matched to a gene: 4. The germline V gene has CDR1 DFQATT and CDR2 SNEGSKA (reference sequence). The CDR3 DNA follows: TGCAGTGCTAGAGGCTTGACTAGCGGAGAGACCCAGTACTTC. This sequence encodes CSARGLTSGETQYF.

This chain links TRBV18 with TRBJ1-5; D is unclear. The germline V and J ends were trimmed by 1 base and 5 bases, with 9 bases remaining between them. The CDR3 runs to 14 residues. Germline assignment: CDR1 KGHSH and CDR2 LQKENI. The DNA of the CDR3 is TGTGCCAGCTCACCACAGGGTAAGGATCAGCCCCAGCATTTT. Protein: CASSPQGKDQPQHF.